The T cell receptor beta chain under discussion was sequenced for a study of T cell changes during pregnancy in multiple sclerosis. Germline values: CDR1 MNHNS, CDR2 SASEGT. V shed 10 bases and J 8 bases; nucleotides not matched to a gene: 12. This CDR3 contains 13 residues. Profiled with immunoSEQ multiplex PCR; TCRdb holds only in-frame clones, not every one. Seen here are about 33,000 clones, 91% observed once, and the top ten hold around 2.8%. This receptor was identified in a female donor in good health, enrolled as a control in a pregnancy study. The sample was CD4+ T cells from peripheral blood mononuclear cells, taken in the third trimester of pregnancy. This rearrangement joins TRBV6-1 to TRBJ2-5; TRBD2 matches at 8 bases. The CDR3 loop reads CATGLAGATTQYF. For the CDR3, the DNA is TGTGCCACTGGACTAGCCGGGGCCACAACCCAGTACTTC.